The 2 T cell receptor beta chains in this list originate from one sample, sequenced in a study of breast tumors, draining lymph nodes, adjacent tissues. Breast cancer patients provided tissue from their axillary draining lymph nodes. TCRdb called the multiplex PCR reads again in MiXCR, with one record for every CDR3 protein. The table lists some 130,000 distinct CDR3 sequences, over 20% of them singletons, with roughly 2.4% in the top ten. The sequenced sample consisted of axillary lymph node tissue. These receptors all come from a female donor with breast cancer. Some clones in this sample may be carry-over from other donors' samples.

Turning to this clonotype: Relative to the germline gene, one junction end is altered; a read error may explain this. The rearrangement links TRBV12-3 or TRBV12-4 to TRBJ2-7; D possibly corresponds to TRBD1 (5 bases). CDR3 size: 14 residues. The CDR3 coding sequence is TGTGCCAGCAGCTACGGACATCTAGTCTACGAGCAGTATTTC. Translated, it gives CASSYGHLVYEQYF.

This clonotype was counted many times. The chain joins TRBV20-1 to TRBJ2-7; 8 nucleotides line up with TRBD1. CDR1 is DFQATT and CDR2 is SNEGSKA in the germline V gene (reference sequence). This CDR3 has 14 residues. Trimming removed 6 bases from V and 0 bases from J; junction bases left unmatched: 7. The CDR3 nucleotides are TGCAGTGCCCCCTTTGGACAGGGCTCCTACGAGCAGTACTTC. Amino acid sequence: CSAPFGQGSYEQYF.